These 26 T cell receptor beta chains came from one sample sequenced in a study of metastatic and nonmetastatic thyroid tumors. The entire patient cohort was treatment-naive prior to thyroid surgery. TCRdb reanalyzed the PCR reads with MiXCR. The sample consists of some 52,000 clones, approximately 15% of them appearing once. The sequencing sample was made of blood. The receptors here all came from a female donor with papillary thyroid cancer or a benign thyroid nodule (not recorded which). Some clones in this sample may be carry-over from other donors' samples.

At least ten counts were recorded for this clone. J is TRBJ1-2 and V is TRBV28; no definite D call. Germline V gene data show CDR1 as MDHEN and CDR2 as SYDVKM. Between the trimmed V and J ends, which lost 7 bases and 2 bases, there was a span of 14 bases. This CDR3 comprises 14 residues. Here the CDR3 reads CASIPGRINYGYTF. CDR3 nucleotide sequence: TGTGCCAGCATCCCCGGAAGAATAAACTATGGCTACACCTTC.

This clone has a count of ten or more. The V and J genes are TRBV6-1 and TRBJ1-2; a possible D gene is TRBD1 (5 bases). This CDR3 is built from 14 residues. Germline values: CDR1 MNHNS, CDR2 SASEGT. Trimming pared 8 bases from V and 5 bases from J, leaving 18 bases between. Here the CDR3 DNA reads TGTGCCAGCTTCGGGGGAGACGGCCCTTATGGCTACACCTTC. It codes for CASFGGDGPYGYTF.

As for this clone: Germline and junction disagree at one end, which may indicate a read error. The chain couples TRBV6-4 to TRBJ2-7; no firm D call. The germline CDR1 and CDR2 sequences are MRHNA and SNTAGT. This CDR3 is 12 amino acids long. CDR3 nucleotide sequence: TGTGCCAGCAGTGACTCGGGATTGACGCTTCACTTC. Its translation is CASSDSGLTLHF.

The table lists this clone with a few counts. An end of the junction differs from the germline gene, which may be a read error. V is TRBV6-1 and J is TRBJ1-1; D is uncertain. The CDR3 extends over 14 amino acids. CDR1 MNHNS and CDR2 SASEGT come from the germline V gene. Here the CDR3 DNA reads TGTGCCAGCGGGTCACTAGCTCCACTCTACGAGCAGTACTTT. Amino acid sequence: CASGSLAPLYEQYF.

This clone has at least ten counts. This may be a read error: a much more frequent sequence differs by one nucleotide. The chain is built from TRBV12-3 or TRBV12-4 and TRBJ2-2; D is uncertain. CDR3 length equals 13 residues. As DNA, the CDR3 is TGTGCCAGCAAGGGTACGAACGCCGGGGAGCTGTTTTTT. Its protein is CASKGTNAGELFF.

This clone appeared a few times. One end of the junction varies from germline; a read error may be responsible. The chain is built from TRBV6-5 and TRBJ2-1; tentative D call: TRBD2 (6 bases). Germline CDR1 and CDR2: MNHEY and SVGAGI. The CDR3 length is 16 residues. The DNA for the CDR3 is TGTGCCAGCAGTTACTCTCCGGGAGCAATGAACAATGAGCAGCTCTTC. This sequence encodes CASSYSPGAMNNEQLF.

This clone has a count of ten or more. One junction end disagrees with the germline gene, perhaps due to a read error. The chain links TRBV4-2 to TRBJ2-5; 7 bases map to TRBD2. The CDR3 totals 16 residues. Germline V CDR1 and CDR2: LGHNA, YNFKEQ. In DNA, the CDR3 is TGTGCCAGCAGCCAAACCCTAGCGGAGATACAAGAAACCCAGTACTTC. Its protein product is CASSQTLAEIQETQYF.

V usage is TRBV6-5 and J usage is TRBJ1-1; no clear D. The CDR3 is 16 residues long. Germline-derived CDR1 and CDR2 are MNHEY and SVGAGI. V lost 0 bases, J lost 8 bases, and 19 bases lay in between. As DNA, the CDR3 is TGTGCCAGCAGTTACTCTTCGTGGGTGCAGAATTTAGAAGCTTTCTTT. Translated: CASSYSSWVQNLEAFF.

The CDR3 nucleotides are TGTGCCAGCATCCCGTCGGTAGGGTATACCCAGGAGACCCAGTACTTC. This sequence encodes CASIPSVGYTQETQYF. V usage is TRBV3-1 and J usage is TRBJ2-5; D gene unclear. Germline loops: CDR1 LGHDT, CDR2 YNNKEL (reference sequence). Between the trimmed V and J ends, which lost 7 bases and 5 bases, there was a span of 23 bases. The CDR3 totals 16 residues.

This clone showed up many times. The J gene is TRBJ1-2, the V gene TRBV10-2; the D gene is possibly TRBD1 (6 bases). The V end was cut by 0 bases, the J end by 1 base, with 15 bases between. Germline CDR1 reads WSHSY; CDR2 reads SAAADI. This CDR3 contains 17 residues. The CDR3 loop is CASSESVGGHINYGYTF. In nucleotides, the CDR3 is TGCGCCAGCAGTGAGTCAGTGGGGGGCCACATTAACTATGGCTACACCTTC.

This clone was seen repeatedly, ten times or more. In the same sample, other DNA sequences code for this CDR3. The rearrangement uses TRBV7-9 and TRBJ2-2; D is unresolved. CDR1 SEHNR and CDR2 FQNEAQ come from the germline V gene (reference sequence). The CDR3 sequence is 12 residues long. V dropped 4 bases and J dropped 10 bases, with 10 bases sitting between them. CDR3 protein: CASSSDRLELFF. In DNA form, the CDR3 reads TGTGCCAGCAGCTCGGACCGACTGGAGCTGTTTTTT.

This clone occurred many times. The V call is TRBV2, the J call TRBJ1-1, with a weak D call TRBD1 (5 bases). Looked up from germline, CDR1 is SNHLY and CDR2 is FYNNEI. Trimming took 4 bases from V and 6 from J, leaving 18 bases between them. The CDR3 is 15 residues long. The CDR3 is CASSVSRGAGSEAFF. CDR3 DNA: TGTGCCAGCAGTGTCAGTCGCGGGGCAGGGTCTGAAGCTTTCTTT.

The chain is built from TRBV7-9 and TRBJ1-2, with TRBD1 as a possible D gene (6 bases). V lost 5 bases, J lost 5 bases, and 15 bases lay in between. This CDR3 has 14 residues. The germline V gene encodes CDR1 SEHNR and CDR2 FQNEAQ (reference sequence). In DNA form, the CDR3 reads TGTGCCAGCAGCACACAGGGTCTCAATTATGGCTACACCTTC. It translates to CASSTQGLNYGYTF.

This clone was seen repeatedly, ten times or more. V usage is TRBV29-1 and J usage is TRBJ1-4; unclear D gene. The CDR3 has 13 residues. The V gene lost 3 bases and the J gene lost 3 bases, with 8 bases spanning the gap. The germline V gene encodes CDR1 SQVTM and CDR2 ANQGSEA. This CDR3 is CSVDGRPNEKLFF. The CDR3, as DNA: TGCAGCGTTGATGGGCGGCCTAATGAAAAACTGTTTTTT.

The chain recombines TRBV4-1 with TRBJ1-1; 11 nucleotides agree with TRBD1. V was pared by 3 bases and J by 3 bases, with 3 bases of the junction left unmatched. The CDR3 covers 15 residues. Germline CDR1 MGHRA, CDR2 YSYEKL. CDR3 nucleotide sequence: TGCGCCAGCAGCCACTCGGGACAGGGGGACACTGAAGCTTTCTTT. It codes for CASSHSGQGDTEAFF.

This chain joins TRBV6-1 and TRBJ1-1; 8 bases are a match to TRBD1. The germline V gene has CDR1 MNHNS and CDR2 SASEGT. The CDR3 runs to 15 residues. The V segment lost 5 bases and the J segment 4 bases; nucleotides outside the gene matches: 9. CDR3 region: CASSPSDRVRTEAFF. CDR3 coding DNA: TGTGCCAGCAGTCCCTCGGACAGGGTTCGCACTGAAGCTTTCTTT.

Many counts were recorded for this clone. V is TRBV12-3 or TRBV12-4 and J is TRBJ1-4; 8 positions match TRBD1. Trimming removed 5 bases from V and 4 bases from J; junction bases left unmatched: 6. The CDR3 is made up of 15 amino acids. The chain's CDR3 is CASSARTGLNEKLFF. The CDR3 nucleotides read TGTGCCAGCAGTGCCAGGACAGGGCTTAATGAAAAACTGTTTTTT.

This clone was found many times. The rearrangement links TRBV24-1 to TRBJ1-1; the D is unclear. The germline V and J ends were trimmed by 0 bases and 7 bases, with 8 bases remaining between them. CDR1 is KGHDR, CDR2 SFDVKD, per germline. The CDR3 spans 13 residues. CDR3 DNA sequence: TGTGCCACCAGTGATTTGAGACGAGGTGAAGCTTTCTTT. This translates into CATSDLRRGEAFF.

This clone is medium-sized in the sample. The genes are TRBV6-5 and TRBJ2-7, with TRBD2 matching over 8 bases. The germline gives CDR1 MNHEY, CDR2 SVGAGI. Trimming cost V 2 bases and J 7 bases; bases outside gene matches: 4. This CDR3 has 13 residues. This CDR3 is CASSYGGRTEQYF. CDR3 sequence (DNA): TGTGCCAGCAGTTACGGCGGGAGGACAGAGCAGTACTTC.

This clone was seen many times. This chain links TRBV20-1 with TRBJ2-1, with 7 bases identical to TRBD2. After removal of 7 bases from V and 7 bases from J, the junction contained 16 bases not matched to a gene. Germline assignment: CDR1 DFQATT and CDR2 SNEGSKA (reference sequence). There are 15 residues in the CDR3. CDR3 protein: CSGRHGGSGGNEQFF. DNA of the CDR3: TGCAGTGGCAGACACGGGGGGAGTGGAGGGAATGAGCAGTTCTTC.

The chain employs TRBV6-2 or TRBV6-3 and TRBJ1-4; D may be TRBD1 (5 bases). CDR1 and CDR2 from the germline V gene are MNHEY and SVGEGT. This CDR3 is built from 19 residues. The V end lost 7 bases, the J end lost 0 bases, and 24 bases lay between the germline ends. CDR3 protein: CASTSGFYGGDPTNEKLFF. In DNA form, the CDR3 reads TGTGCCAGCACTTCCGGCTTTTACGGCGGGGACCCAACTAATGAAAAACTGTTTTTT.

The table lists this clone with many counts. This chain connects TRBV18 to TRBJ1-5, with D perhaps matching TRBD1 (6 bases). Germline loops: CDR1 KGHSH, CDR2 LQKENI. The CDR3 is 14 amino acids. V was clipped by 6 bases and J by 0 bases, with 9 bases between them. The CDR3 bases are TGTGCCAGCTCGACAGGCTATAGCAATCAGCCCCAGCATTTT. Its translation is CASSTGYSNQPQHF.

This clone occurred many times. V gene TRBV7-8 combines with J gene TRBJ1-1, with 10 bases lining up with TRBD1. The length of the CDR3 is 15 residues. Germline CDR1 and CDR2: SGHVS and FQNEAQ. The ends lost 0 bases at V and 7 bases at J; junction bases unmatched: 5. CDR3 loop: CASSLATGGMGEAFF. The CDR3 DNA follows: TGTGCCAGCAGCTTAGCGACAGGGGGCATGGGTGAAGCTTTCTTT. The full variable domain, with the rest looked up from reference TRBV7-8 and TRBJ1-1, is GAGVSQSPRYKVAKRGQDVALRCDPISGHVSLFWYQQALGQGPEFLTYFQNEAQLDKSGLPSDRFFAERPEGSVSTLKIQRTQQEDSAVYLCASSLATGGMGEAFFGQGTRLTVV.

In its sample, this clone was seen many times. The rearrangement links TRBV18 to TRBJ2-2; TRBD1 aligns across 9 bases. Germline V lookup: CDR1 KGHSH, CDR2 LQKENI. V dropped 3 bases and J dropped 0; count of bases not matched to a gene: 2. The CDR3 runs 16 residues. The CDR3 nucleotides read TGTGCCAGCTCACCTGGGGACAGGGCGAACACCGGGGAGCTGTTTTTT. Its protein is CASSPGDRANTGELFF.

This clone was counted many times. This sequence joins TRBV28 and TRBJ1-5, with no clear D. The V and J ends lost 7 bases and 1 base respectively, with 8 bases between them. In germline, CDR1 is MDHEN, CDR2 SYDVKM. The CDR3 sequence is 13 residues long. The CDR3 nucleotides are TGTGCCAGCACTGTGGGCAGCAATCAGCCCCAGCATTTT. It translates to CASTVGSNQPQHF.

This clone was observed many times. The genes are TRBV7-2 and TRBJ2-2; no clear D gene. Germline V lookup: CDR1 SGHTA, CDR2 FQGNSA. V lost 5 bases, J lost 6 bases, and 7 bases lay in between. The CDR3 runs 12 residues. The CDR3 here is CASSPRSGELFF. The CDR3 DNA reads TGTGCCAGCAGCCCAAGGTCCGGGGAGCTGTTTTTT. Combining the CDR3 with reference TRBV7-2 and TRBJ2-2 gives the whole variable domain GAGVSQSPSNKVTEKGKDVELRCDPISGHTALYWYRQSLGQGLEFLIYFQGNSAPDKSGLPSDRFSAERTGGSVSTLTIQRTQQEDSAVYLCASSPRSGELFFGEGSRLTVL.